Listed below are T cell receptor beta chains from one sample, sequenced in a study of blood T cell repertoires in COVID-19. Using immunoSEQ multiplex PCR, the repertoire was profiled, and TCRdb retains in-frame clones only, with some absent. The sample shows 97,000 or so clones, about 87% of them seen only once. The sequencing sample was made of peripheral blood. These receptors were collected from a man in his forties or fifties with active or convalescent COVID-19. Both conserved end residues are part of each CDR3. The D gene is left open where the match is weak. A row's size may be missing; if present it is once, few, many or a size class.

>TRBJ1-1|.|once|TRBV7-9
TGTGCCAGCAAAGTCGTCGGGGTTTGGGGCACTGAAGCTTTCTTT
CASKVVGVWGTEAFF
>TRBJ1-5|.|.|TRBV29-1
TGCAGCGTTGGAGACAGTGACGGGCAGCCCCAGCATTTT
CSVGDSDGQPQHF
>TRBJ2-2|.|.|TRBV2
TGTGCCAGCAGTGAACGAGACAGAGGGGAGCTGTTTTTT
CASSERDRGELFF
>TRBJ2-1|TRBD2|once|TRBV9
TGTGCCAGCAGCGTAGGACTAGCGGGGGCCCTCCTTGGAAATGAGCAGTTCTTC
CASSVGLAGALLGNEQFF
>TRBJ1-2|.|.|TRBV5-5
TGTGCCAGCAGCTTGGTAGCTCAGAGCGGGGGTCCAGGCGGCTACACCTTC
CASSLVAQSGGPGGYTF
>TRBJ1-5|.|.|TRBV30
TGTGCCTGGAGCCTTAGCAATCAGCCCCAGCATTTT
CAWSLSNQPQHF
>TRBJ2-1|.|.|TRBV27
TGTGCCAGCAGTACTCAGGGGTTGGGTCCCAATGAGCAGTTCTTC
CASSTQGLGPNEQFF
>TRBJ2-3|.|once|TRBV10-3
TGTGCCATCAGTGATGGGGCAGGGGTGGCAGATACGCAGTATTTT
CAISDGAGVADTQYF
>TRBJ2-4|TRBD2|.|TRBV19
TGTGCCAGTAGGCCGGGAGGGACCCAGGGAAACATTCAGTACTTC
CASRPGGTQGNIQYF
>TRBJ2-5|TRBD2|.|TRBV14
TGTGCCAGCAGCCAGTCGGGGGGGGAGACCCAGTACTTC
CASSQSGGETQYF
>TRBJ2-5|TRBD1|.|TRBV28
TGTGCCAGCAGGGTGGGACAGGGGAGGCGTCAAGAGACCCAGTACTTC
CASRVGQGRRQETQYF
>TRBJ1-2|.|.|TRBV19
TGTGCCAGTAGTTCCCCGGGGAGGGGTGATGGCTATGGCTACACCTTC
CASSSPGRGDGYGYTF
>TRBJ2-1|.|.|TRBV7-2
TGTGCCAGCAGCTTAGACGGAGGGAGGAATGAGCAGTTCTTC
CASSLDGGRNEQFF
>TRBJ2-4|.|.|TRBV28
TGTGCCAGCAGTTTGTTAAAAAACATTCAGTACTTC
CASSLLKNIQYF